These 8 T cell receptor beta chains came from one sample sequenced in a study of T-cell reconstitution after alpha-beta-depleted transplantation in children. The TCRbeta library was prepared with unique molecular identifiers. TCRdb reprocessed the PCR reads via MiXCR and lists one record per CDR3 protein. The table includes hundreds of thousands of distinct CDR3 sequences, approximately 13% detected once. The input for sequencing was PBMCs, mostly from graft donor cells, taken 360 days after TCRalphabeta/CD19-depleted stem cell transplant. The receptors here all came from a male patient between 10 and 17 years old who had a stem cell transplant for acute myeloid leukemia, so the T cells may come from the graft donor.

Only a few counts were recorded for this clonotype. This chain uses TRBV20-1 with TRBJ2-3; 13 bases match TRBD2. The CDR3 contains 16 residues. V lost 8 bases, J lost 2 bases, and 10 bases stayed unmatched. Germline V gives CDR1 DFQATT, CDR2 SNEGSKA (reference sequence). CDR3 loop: CSLLAGGPFITDTQYF. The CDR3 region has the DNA TGCAGTTTACTAGCGGGAGGGCCGTTTATCACAGATACGCAGTATTTT.

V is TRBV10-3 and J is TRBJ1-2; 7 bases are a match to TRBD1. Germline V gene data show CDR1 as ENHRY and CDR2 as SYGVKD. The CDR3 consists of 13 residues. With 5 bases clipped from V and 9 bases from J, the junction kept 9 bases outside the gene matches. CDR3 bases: TGTGCCATCAGTCTTACGGGACAGAGGAGCTACACCTTC. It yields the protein CAISLTGQRSYTF.

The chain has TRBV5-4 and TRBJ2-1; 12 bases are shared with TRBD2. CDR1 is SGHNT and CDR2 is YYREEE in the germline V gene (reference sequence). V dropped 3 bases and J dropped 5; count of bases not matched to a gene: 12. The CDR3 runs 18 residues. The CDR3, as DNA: TGTGCCAGCAGCTCCGGGCACGGACTAGCGGGAATCCACAATGAGCAGTTCTTC. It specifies CASSSGHGLAGIHNEQFF.

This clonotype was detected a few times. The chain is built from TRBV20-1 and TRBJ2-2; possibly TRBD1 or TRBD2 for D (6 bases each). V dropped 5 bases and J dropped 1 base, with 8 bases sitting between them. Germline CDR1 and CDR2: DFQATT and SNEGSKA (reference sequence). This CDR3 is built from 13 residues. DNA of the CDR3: TGCAGTGCTGAGGGGGGGAACACCGGGGAGCTGTTTTTT. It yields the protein CSAEGGNTGELFF.

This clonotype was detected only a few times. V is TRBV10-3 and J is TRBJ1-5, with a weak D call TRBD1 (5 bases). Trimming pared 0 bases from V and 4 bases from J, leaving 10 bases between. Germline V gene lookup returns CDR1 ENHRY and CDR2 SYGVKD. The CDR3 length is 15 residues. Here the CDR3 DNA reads TGTGCCATCAGTGAGTCGGCAGGGTATAATCAGCCCCAGCATTTT. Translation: CAISESAGYNQPQHF.

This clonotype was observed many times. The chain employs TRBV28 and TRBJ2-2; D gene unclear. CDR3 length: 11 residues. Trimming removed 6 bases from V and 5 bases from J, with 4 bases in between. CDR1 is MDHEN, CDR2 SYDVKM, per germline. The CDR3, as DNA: TGTGCCAGCAGGGAGACCGGGGAGCTGTTTTTT. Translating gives CASRETGELFF.

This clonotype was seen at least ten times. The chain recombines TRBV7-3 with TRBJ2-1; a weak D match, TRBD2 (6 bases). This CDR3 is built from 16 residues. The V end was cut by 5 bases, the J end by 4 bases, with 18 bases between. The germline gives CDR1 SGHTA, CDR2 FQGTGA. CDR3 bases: TGTGCCAGCAGCCCCGTGACTAGGACGAAGTACAATGAGCAGTTCTTC. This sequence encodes CASSPVTRTKYNEQFF.

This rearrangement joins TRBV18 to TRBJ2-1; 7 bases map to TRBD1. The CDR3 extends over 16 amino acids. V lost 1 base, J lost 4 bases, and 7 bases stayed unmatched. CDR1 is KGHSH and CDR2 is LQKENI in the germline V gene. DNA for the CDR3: TGTGCCAGCTCACCACTCCGGGACAGAGATTACAATGAGCAGTTCTTC. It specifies CASSPLRDRDYNEQFF.